This record looks at one T cell receptor (beta chain) sequence and its context. Assay: immunoSEQ multiplex PCR; the TCRdb copy retains only in-frame clones and omits some. The table includes more than 110,000 clones, roughly 90% detected once. These data originate in a study of blood T cell repertoires in COVID-19. About the research overall: There were acute and convalescent COVID-19 samples, and they came from the United States, Italy and Spain.

Sequenced material: peripheral blood. This clonotype was obtained from a man aged 55 to 70 with active or convalescent COVID-19.

The CDR3 nucleotides are TGTGCCAGCAGCCTCAGGGGGCGTAACACCGGGGAGCTGTTTTTT. It is translated as CASSLRGRNTGELFF. This chain uses TRBV3-1 (or the pseudogene TRBV3-2) with TRBJ2-2; 8 positions match TRBD1. Germline lookup yields CDR1 LGHDT and CDR2 YNNKEL (reference sequence). J lost 2 bases, V lost 4 bases, and 3 bases had no gene match. CDR3 size: 15 residues.